Given below is one T cell receptor (beta chain) in context. The specificity of this receptor is unknown. Base qualities were left out, and no much larger clone turns up one base away. This specimen comes from a study of CD8 T cells in ankylosing spondylitis (TCRdb year 2017). Regarding the complete study: To find TCR variants linked to disease, the study profiled T cell receptor beta repertoires in ankylosing spondylitis patients and healthy donors. Peripheral blood was sampled, and synovial fluid was also collected from ankylosing spondylitis patients. In total, the full study cohort was made up of 95 to 110 healthy donors and about two dozen ankylosing spondylitis patients.

The sample was run on an Illumina HiSeq 2500. Quantitative 5'-RACE with molecular barcodes was used to prepare TCR beta libraries. In the paper's pipeline: Disease-linked TCR variants were identified with a new computational method built on a probabilistic model of VDJ rearrangement. Clones were called with MiXCR by TCRdb after fastp trimmed the public reads at Q25, and only in-frame beta chains were retained. Entries are consolidated by CDR3 protein sequence, retaining the most common genes and DNA. V and J calls and clone size were set by TCRdb, not the authors. This sample has 150,000 to 200,000 distinct CDR3 sequences in its table, and 10% to 15% of those were observed once. More than 15% of the sample is in the top ten clones. For this chain, trimming is 4 bases at the V end and 7 bases at the J end, and the number of junction bases without a gene match is 13. In the germline V gene, CDR1 corresponds to SGHAT and CDR2 to FQNNGV. Taken from cysteine to phenylalanine, the CDR3 has 16 residues. Only CDR3 DNA remains: 48 bases, in frame from the first base.

General study outcomes and caveats: Some motif variants were previously reported in synovial fluid and blood of reactive arthritis patients, suggesting common disease-initiation mechanisms. The disease-linked clones were reported as significantly enriched in matched synovial fluid samples from ankylosing spondylitis patients. Blood from ankylosing spondylitis patients appeared to be characterized by a TCR beta motif made up of several highly homologous amino acid variants. The disease-linked clones had a CD8+ phenotype and were found at relatively low frequencies in peripheral blood.

This receptor chain uses TRBV11-2 and TRBJ2-5, with TRBD2 matching 9 junction bases. The receptor comes from a male donor with ankylosing spondylitis or in good health (not recorded which). Sequences were obtained from blood, either unsorted or a sorted T cell fraction (not recorded which). The nucleotide sequence is given as TGTGCCAGCAGCTCGTATTCTAGCGGGGACTGGAGGACCCAGTACTTC. The resulting protein is CASSSYSSGDWRTQYF.